Each of the 23 T cell receptor beta chains below was sequenced from the same sample in a study of T cell responses to AZD1222 COVID-19 vaccine. Sequencing used immunoSEQ multiplex PCR; TCRdb keeps in-frame clones, though not all of them. The profile shows around 180,000 clones, 75% to 90% of them singletons. Here the sequenced sample was peripheral blood, taken on day 0 of AZD1222 vaccination. These receptors came from an adult in good health.

The chain employs TRBV10-3 and TRBJ1-2, with D tentatively TRBD1 (5 bases). Germline CDR1 reads ENHRY; CDR2 reads SYGVKD. The CDR3 covers 13 residues. Trimming removed 2 bases from V and 5 bases from J, with 9 bases in between. Here the CDR3 reads CAISEGTEYGYTF. In DNA, the CDR3 is TGTGCCATCAGTGAGGGGACGGAGTATGGCTACACCTTC.

The chain uses TRBV25-1 and TRBJ2-5, with TRBD2 matching 13 bases. The V and J ends lost 4 bases and 5 bases, in that order; junction bases with no gene match: 13. Germline-derived CDR1 and CDR2 are MGHDK and SYGVNS. The CDR3 contains 18 residues. For the CDR3, the DNA is TGTGCCAGCAGTGGACGCTCGGGACTAGCGGGGAACTTCGAGACCCAGTACTTC. It translates to CASSGRSGLAGNFETQYF.

The gene calls are TRBV7-2 and TRBJ1-1; D might be TRBD1 (5 bases). The CDR3 covers 13 residues. The V and J ends lost 2 bases and 1 base respectively, with 5 bases between them. Germline V lookup: CDR1 SGHTA, CDR2 FQGNSA. CDR3 sequence: CASSLQGNTEAFF. Written as DNA, the CDR3 is TGTGCCAGCAGCTTACAGGGGAACACTGAAGCTTTCTTT.

This sequence joins TRBV15 and TRBJ1-1, with unresolved D. V lost 1 base and J 8 bases, leaving 8 bases between the germline ends. Germline CDR1 reads LNHNV; CDR2 reads YYDKDF (reference sequence). The CDR3 sequence is 12 residues long. CDR3: CATSRVTREAFF. The CDR3, as DNA: TGTGCCACCAGCAGAGTAACAAGAGAAGCTTTCTTT.

The gene calls are TRBV27 and TRBJ2-5; D is possibly TRBD1 (6 bases). CDR3 size: 13 residues. The V and J ends lost 5 bases and 5 bases respectively, with 12 bases between them. Germline V gene data show CDR1 as MNHEY and CDR2 as SMNVEV (reference sequence). The CDR3, as DNA: TGTGCCAGCAGTAAACAGGGCTCGGAGACCCAGTACTTC. It specifies CASSKQGSETQYF.

The chain combines TRBV6-2 or TRBV6-3 with TRBJ2-5; D call uncertain. This CDR3 spans 12 amino acids. The V gene lost 2 bases and the J gene lost 9 bases, with 10 bases spanning the gap. CDR1 and CDR2 (germline): MNHEY, SVGEGT. CDR3 sequence: CASSYQAGAQYF. DNA for the CDR3: TGTGCCAGCAGTTACCAGGCTGGGGCCCAGTACTTC.

The J gene is TRBJ1-1, the V gene TRBV5-5, with D uncertain. The germline CDR1 and CDR2 sequences are SGHKS and YYEKEE (reference sequence). The length of the CDR3 is 17 residues. Trimming pared 4 bases from V and 5 bases from J, leaving 24 bases between. The CDR3 is CASSMSKIGQEGTEAFF. DNA for the CDR3: TGTGCCAGCAGCATGAGCAAGATCGGGCAGGAAGGAACTGAAGCTTTCTTT.

The chain employs TRBV29-1 and TRBJ2-3; 7 nucleotides line up with TRBD2. CDR3 length equals 15 residues. V shed 4 bases and J 5 bases; nucleotides not matched to a gene: 12. Germline CDR1 and CDR2: SQVTM and ANQGSEA. This chain's CDR3 is CSVVARELGRDTQYF. The CDR3 DNA reads TGCAGCGTTGTGGCGCGGGAGTTGGGGAGAGATACGCAGTATTTT.

This sequence joins TRBV19 and TRBJ1-2, with D tentatively TRBD1 (5 bases). Germline CDR1 LNHDA, CDR2 SQIVND (reference sequence). The V end was cut by 9 bases, the J end by 3 bases, with 11 bases between. The length of the CDR3 is 12 residues. This CDR3 reads CASTRGDYGYTF. In DNA form, the CDR3 reads TGTGCCAGCACTCGGGGGGACTATGGCTACACCTTC. The entire variable domain, with the rest obtained from reference TRBV19 and TRBJ1-2, is as follows: DGGITQSPKYLFRKEGQNVTLSCEQNLNHDAMYWYRQDPGQGLRLIYYSQIVNDFQKGDIAEGYSVSREKKESFPLTVTSAQKNPTAFYLCASTRGDYGYTFGSGTRLTVV.

This chain joins TRBV30 and TRBJ2-6; D not resolved. CDR3 length: 17 residues. Trimming cost V 0 bases and J 0 bases, with 12 bases left between them. Germline-derived CDR1 and CDR2 are GTSNPN and SVGIG (reference sequence). This chain's CDR3 is CAWSVDTPFSGANVLTF. CDR3 sequence (DNA): TGTGCCTGGAGTGTAGACACTCCGTTCTCTGGGGCCAACGTCCTGACTTTC.

The rearrangement links TRBV6-1 to TRBJ2-7, with 11 bases that match TRBD2. Trimming cost V 3 bases and J 3 bases; bases outside gene matches: 4. CDR3 size: 15 residues. Germline CDR1 MNHNS, CDR2 SASEGT. The CDR3 here is CASSDRLAGSYEQYF. The CDR3 region has the DNA TGTGCCAGCAGTGACAGACTAGCGGGAAGCTACGAGCAGTACTTC.

The V gene is TRBV24-1, the J gene TRBJ2-2, with 10 bases matching TRBD2. V was clipped by 9 bases and J by 0 bases; unmatched bases: 9. CDR3 length equals 17 residues. Germline V gene data show CDR1 as KGHDR and CDR2 as SFDVKD. The CDR3 DNA sequence: TGTGCCACCGGGAGACTAGCGGGCAACTCGAACACCGGGGAGCTGTTTTTT. Its protein product is CATGRLAGNSNTGELFF.

This clone was seen once. J is TRBJ2-3 and V is TRBV9; 11 bases align to TRBD1. Germline V lookup: CDR1 SGDLS, CDR2 YYNGEE. The CDR3 spans 18 residues. Unmatched junction bases numbered 11, after V lost 2 bases and J lost 3 bases. The chain's CDR3 is CASSVSWTGGQGTDTQYF. CDR3 bases: TGTGCCAGCAGCGTCTCCTGGACAGGGGGCCAGGGAACAGATACGCAGTATTTT.

This chain links TRBV7-2 with TRBJ2-7; TRBD2 is a possible D gene (5 bases). The CDR3 totals 14 residues. Trimming cost V 5 bases and J 2 bases, with 13 bases left between them. Per germline, CDR1 SGHTA and CDR2 FQGNSA. The CDR3 reads CASSPKVAPYEQYF. As DNA, the CDR3 is TGTGCCAGCAGCCCTAAGGTAGCGCCCTACGAGCAGTACTTC.

J is TRBJ1-2 and V is TRBV19, with D maybe TRBD1 (6 bases). Germline loops: CDR1 LNHDA, CDR2 SQIVND (reference sequence). The V end was cut by 2 bases, the J end by 6 bases, with 10 bases between. The CDR3 has 13 amino acids. CDR3 loop: CASSILQGDGYTF. CDR3 DNA sequence: TGTGCCAGTAGTATACTACAGGGTGATGGCTACACCTTC.

About this clone: The junction does not match germline at one end; this may be a read error. The genes are TRBV7-2 and TRBJ1-6; maybe TRBD1 (6 bases). Germline assignment: CDR1 SGHTA and CDR2 FQGNSA. The CDR3 spans 12 residues. The CDR3 reads CASSNQGWDPVF. The CDR3 bases are TGTGCCAGCAGCAATCAGGGGTGGGATCCAGTCTTT.

J is TRBJ2-2 and V is TRBV6-5; D unresolved. Germline CDR1 MNHEY, CDR2 SVGAGI. CDR3 size: 13 residues. Trimming took off 7 bases at V and 6 bases at J, with 12 bases between the two ends. Here the CDR3 DNA reads TGTGCCAGCATCGGACCCAAAGCCGGGGAGCTGTTTTTT. It yields the protein CASIGPKAGELFF.

The chain has TRBV6-5 and TRBJ1-2; the match to TRBD1 covers 8 bases. Germline CDR1 reads MNHEY; CDR2 reads SVGAGI. Trimming cost V 7 bases and J 1 base; bases outside gene matches: 5. The CDR3 is 14 amino acids. CDR3 sequence (DNA): TGTGCCAGCACAGGGGGCGGCTTTAACTATGGCTACACCTTC. It codes for CASTGGGFNYGYTF.

The V and J genes are TRBV28 and TRBJ1-6; 9 bases are shared with TRBD1. CDR1 and CDR2 from the germline V gene are MDHEN and SYDVKM. Trimming took 6 bases from V and 6 from J; bases not matched to a gene: 6. This CDR3 region has 15 residues. The CDR3 bases are TGTGCCAGCAGCCTCCGGACAGGGGTTAATTCACCCCTCCACTTT. Its translation is CASSLRTGVNSPLHF.

The chain is built from TRBV7-3 and TRBJ2-1; D is unresolved. This CDR3 is 13 amino acids long. Deletions cut 0 bases from V and 5 bases from J, with 5 bases between. Germline V gene lookup returns CDR1 SGHTA and CDR2 FQGTGA. CDR3 bases: TGTGCCAGCAGCTTAACGCCAGACAATGAGCAGTTCTTC. It encodes CASSLTPDNEQFF.

The chain employs TRBV4-1 and TRBJ1-5; D perhaps matches TRBD1 (5 bases). V lost 0 bases, J lost 5 bases, and 8 bases lay in between. The germline CDR1 and CDR2 sequences are MGHRA and YSYEKL. This CDR3 spans 14 amino acids. Written as DNA, the CDR3 is TGCGCCAGCAGCCAAGATCCGGGGGATCAGCCCCAGCATTTT. Amino acid sequence: CASSQDPGDQPQHF.

The chain uses TRBV5-1 and TRBJ2-7; 11 bases match TRBD2. Trimming took 4 bases from V and 5 from J; bases not matched to a gene: 8. This CDR3 is 15 amino acids long. The germline CDR1 and CDR2 sequences are SGHRS and YFSETQ. The CDR3 nucleotides read TGCGCCAGCAGCGGTAAGACTAGCGGGGTCGACGAGCAGTACTTC. As protein: CASSGKTSGVDEQYF. Combining the CDR3 with reference TRBV5-1 and TRBJ2-7 gives the whole variable domain KAGVTQTPRYLIKTRGQQVTLSCSPISGHRSVSWYQQTPGQGLQFLFEYFSETQRNKGNFPGRFSGRQFSNSRSEMNVSTLELGDSALYLCASSGKTSGVDEQYFGPGTRLTVT.

The CDR3 region has the DNA TGTGCCATCGCCCTCACGGGAGCGGGAGTTGGGCATACGCAGTATTTT. This sequence encodes CAIALTGAGVGHTQYF. The chain couples TRBV10-3 to TRBJ2-3, with 8 bases aligning to TRBD2. The trim removed 8 bases at V and 7 bases at J, leaving 17 bases unmatched. Germline V CDR1 and CDR2: ENHRY, SYGVKD. The length of the CDR3 is 16 residues.